Presented here are 3 T cell receptor beta chains from one specimen sequenced in a study of PD-1 blockade in classical Hodgkin lymphoma. Data came from immunoSEQ multiplex PCR; TCRdb stores just in-frame clones and leaves some out. Of about 100,000 clones listed, roughly 90% are singletons. Each patient relapsed following autologous stem cell transplantation, and prior brentuximab vedotin exposure differed. Sequenced material: peripheral blood mononuclear cells (PBMCs), taken before the second cycle of nivolumab. These receptors were collected from a human donor with classical Hodgkin lymphoma.

The chain employs TRBV4-3 and TRBJ1-2; 7 bases are shared with TRBD1. Germline trimming cut 0 bases from V and 2 bases from J; bases unmatched to any gene: 12. The CDR3 covers 18 residues. Germline V gives CDR1 LGHNA, CDR2 YSLEER. The CDR3 DNA reads as TGCGCCAGCAGCCAAGATCCCCCAGTGGGACAGAGAAACTATGGCTACACCTTC. Encoded protein: CASSQDPPVGQRNYGYTF.

The chain is built from TRBV29-1 and TRBJ2-2; 8 nucleotides agree with TRBD2. Germline CDR1 is SQVTM and CDR2 is ANQGSEA. The junction had 10 bases not matched to a gene; V was cut back by 4 bases and J by 0 bases. The CDR3 is 17 residues long. CDR3 sequence: CSVALRGGYPNTGELFF. DNA of the CDR3: TGCAGCGTTGCTCTCCGGGGGGGCTACCCGAACACCGGGGAGCTGTTTTTT.

This clone was seen only once. CDR3 bases: TGTGCCAGTAGTACATCACAGGGGGGGTTTGCGGGCTACACCTTC. Translating it yields CASSTSQGGFAGYTF. J is TRBJ1-2 and V is TRBV19; 8 positions agree with TRBD1. This CDR3 contains 15 residues. Germline-derived CDR1 and CDR2 are LNHDA and SQIVND (reference sequence). V lost 4 bases, J lost 8 bases, and 12 bases stayed unmatched.